This TCR beta chain was captured in a study of shared clonotypes between healthy human individuals. Study-wide background: The cohort comprised a couple of women and a few men. Their ages spanned 18 to 49 years. Study-level findings and limits: Large depth notwithstanding, sorted-subset sequencing proved incomplete by rarefaction.

This CDR3 contains 13 residues. Looked up from germline, CDR1 is MGHDK and CDR2 is SYGVNS. V was shortened by 5 bases and J by 10 bases, with 12 bases between the two germline ends. Healthy adults negative for HIV, lacking recent acute infections or vaccinations, served as donors. Worth noting for this clone: Antigen specificity is unknown.

Several immunoSEQ 96-well plates shared each subset's DNA, each plate a replicate. Sequencing used immunoSEQ multiplex PCR; TCRdb keeps in-frame clones, though not all of them. The sample yields about 180,000 clones, approximately 92% seen once. The specimen sequenced was naive CD4+ T cells sorted from blood. Subset meaning: CD45RA+ positively selected. The TCR sequence derives from a woman aged 25 to 39 in good health. This chain joins TRBV25-1 and TRBJ1-6; D is ambiguous. The CDR3, as DNA: TGTGCCAGCAGTACACCCGGCCAATCACCCCTCCACTTT. Amino acids: CASSTPGQSPLHF.